This is a list of T cell receptor beta chains from one sample in a study of T-cell memory formation after mild COVID-19. TCRdb reanalysed the 5' RACE reads using MiXCR and keeps one entry per CDR3 protein. The sample lists under 300,000 distinct CDR3 sequences; 8% to 9% were seen once. The material sequenced was PBMCs or a T cell subset sorted from them (not recorded which). The source of these receptors is a young man who had mild COVID-19 (a few samples of this study predate the infection). Cell type and time point are not known. Each CDR3 is given with its conserved first and last residue. A D gene is named only where the DNA matches it firmly. The size entry is marked missing in some rows and otherwise reads once, few, many or a size class.

j_call v_call clone_size d_call cdr3_aa cdr3_nt
TRBJ2-5 TRBV24-1 . . CATSERQTYQETQYF TGTGCCACCAGTGAAAGGCAGACCTACCAAGAGACCCAGTACTTC
TRBJ2-7 TRBV12-3/TRBV12-4 few TRBD2 CASSPGLAGEQYF TGTGCCAGCAGCCCGGGACTAGCAGGCGAGCAGTACTTC
TRBJ2-3 TRBV5-6 many . CASSWGSVADTQYF TGTGCCAGCAGTTGGGGCAGTGTCGCAGATACGCAGTATTTT
TRBJ2-3 TRBV5-5 few . CASSLRWGRGTDTQYF TGTGCCAGCAGCTTGCGATGGGGGCGAGGCACAGATACGCAGTATTTT
TRBJ1-1 TRBV19 . TRBD1 CASSIGQGNTEAFF TGTGCCAGTAGTATCGGACAGGGGAACACTGAAGCTTTCTTT
TRBJ2-1 TRBV7-9 many TRBD1 CASSLGGQAAYNEQFF TGTGCCAGCAGCTTAGGAGGACAGGCGGCCTACAATGAGCAGTTCTTC
TRBJ2-2 TRBV19 few TRBD2 CASSPWTSGGGGELFF TGTGCCAGTAGTCCCTGGACTAGCGGGGGCGGCGGGGAGCTGTTTTTT
TRBJ2-1 TRBV6-6 few TRBD1 CASGQHPGQLGNEQFF TGTGCCAGCGGACAACACCCGGGACAGTTGGGCAATGAGCAGTTCTTC
TRBJ2-1 TRBV3-1 many TRBD1 CASSRWDGDRGLSEQFF TGTGCCAGCAGCCGATGGGATGGGGACAGGGGGCTGAGTGAGCAGTTCTTC
TRBJ2-6 TRBV7-9 many . CASSLEMSGANVLTF TGTGCCAGCAGCTTAGAAATGTCTGGGGCCAACGTCCTGACTTTC
TRBJ2-2 TRBV12-3/TRBV12-4 many TRBD2 CASSLRRRGLLAGGRKNTGELFF TGTGCCAGCAGTTTACGGAGAAGGGGGCTACTAGCGGGGGGACGGAAGAACACCGGGGAGCTGTTTTTT
TRBJ2-3 TRBV7-8 many . CASSYRVADTQYF TGTGCCAGCAGCTACAGGGTGGCAGATACGCAGTATTTT
TRBJ2-3 TRBV10-3 . TRBD1 CAISSGTVPTDTQYF TGTGCCATCAGCTCCGGGACAGTGCCAACAGATACGCAGTATTTT
TRBJ2-1 TRBV4-2 many . CASSPSQERYNEQFF TGTGCCAGCAGCCCTAGTCAGGAGCGGTACAATGAGCAGTTCTTC
TRBJ2-5 TRBV5-1 many TRBD1 CASSLMAGGVKETQYF TGCGCCAGCAGCTTGATGGCAGGGGGCGTAAAAGAGACCCAGTACTTC
TRBJ2-2 TRBV10-1 . . CASSGESGELFF TGCGCCAGCAGTGGTGAATCGGGGGAGCTGTTTTTT
TRBJ1-1 TRBV12-3/TRBV12-4 . TRBD1 CASSPQGQMNTEAFF TGTGCCAGCAGTCCCCAGGGACAGATGAACACTGAAGCTTTCTTT
TRBJ1-2 TRBV5-1 many . CASSLSAGANYGYTF TGCGCCAGCAGCTTGAGTGCGGGGGCCAACTATGGCTACACCTTC
TRBJ2-5 TRBV5-1 many TRBD2 CASSFPGTRLQETQYF TGCGCCAGCAGCTTTCCCGGGACTAGACTCCAAGAGACCCAGTACTTC
TRBJ1-5 TRBV19 few TRBD1 CASTPTGDQPQHF TGTGCCAGTACCCCAACAGGGGATCAGCCCCAGCATTTT
TRBJ1-6 TRBV5-1 few . CASSKDRSDPLLSYNSPLHF TGCGCCAGCAGCAAGGACCGTTCCGACCCCCTCCTCTCCTATAATTCACCCCTCCACTTT
TRBJ1-4 TRBV7-8 few . CASSPRSGERANEKLFF TGTGCCAGCAGCCCCCGTAGCGGGGAAAGGGCTAATGAAAAACTGTTTTTT
TRBJ2-5 TRBV9 . TRBD2 CASSGRGLAGGTETQYF TGTGCCAGCAGCGGAAGGGGACTAGCGGGGGGGACAGAGACCCAGTACTTC
TRBJ1-1 TRBV12-3/TRBV12-4 few . CASSLAGTLSTEAFF TGTGCCAGCAGTTTAGCGGGGACGCTGAGCACTGAAGCTTTCTTT
TRBJ1-2 TRBV4-1 few . CASSQGPGELYGYTF TGCGCCAGCAGCCAAGGTCCAGGGGAATTGTATGGCTACACCTTC
TRBJ2-5 TRBV20-1 few . CSAREGGGEETQYF TGCAGTGCTAGAGAAGGTGGCGGGGAAGAGACCCAGTACTTC
TRBJ1-2 TRBV7-9 few . CASRPEGEVGYTF TGTGCCAGCAGGCCCGAAGGGGAGGTCGGCTACACCTTC
TRBJ2-1 TRBV19 few TRBD1 CASRRQGGEQFF TGTGCCAGTAGGCGACAGGGCGGGGAGCAGTTCTTC
TRBJ1-3 TRBV12-3/TRBV12-4 . . CASSPPDKSSGNTIYF TGTGCCAGCAGTCCTCCGGATAAATCCTCTGGAAACACCATATATTTT
TRBJ2-1 TRBV6-5 many . CASSYSTQGLNEQFF TGTGCCAGCAGTTACTCGACCCAGGGTCTCAATGAGCAGTTCTTC
TRBJ2-2 TRBV6-6 few TRBD2 CASSYSESGGAEFF TGTGCCAGCAGTTACTCTGAAAGCGGGGGGGCCGAGTTTTTT
TRBJ1-6 TRBV6-5 few . CASSYGHDSPLHF TGTGCCAGCAGTTACGGACACGATTCACCCCTCCACTTT
TRBJ2-5 TRBV5-1 . . CASSFLPAETQYF TGCGCCAGCAGCTTCCTTCCCGCGGAGACCCAGTACTTC
TRBJ1-3 TRBV9 few . CASSVEVTGNTIYF TGTGCCAGCAGCGTAGAGGTTACTGGAAACACCATATATTTT
TRBJ1-1 TRBV19 many . CASSLKMNTEAFF TGTGCCAGTAGTCTCAAGATGAACACTGAAGCTTTCTTT
TRBJ2-1 TRBV20-1 many . CSARPVNEQFF TGCAGTGCTAGGCCGGTCAATGAGCAGTTCTTC
TRBJ2-2 TRBV5-1 . . CASSLGVSGELFF TGCGCCAGCAGCTTGGGTGTGAGCGGGGAGCTGTTTTTT
TRBJ1-6 TRBV6-6 few . CASSYSPGSYNSPLHF TGTGCCAGCAGTTACTCGCCCGGGAGCTATAATTCACCCCTCCACTTT
TRBJ1-4 TRBV6-6 . . CASMGGRGRGTNEKLFF TGTGCCAGCATGGGGGGCCGGGGCCGGGGAACTAATGAAAAACTGTTTTTT
TRBJ1-4 TRBV29-1 few . CSVVQREKLFF TGCAGCGTTGTCCAGAGGGAAAAACTGTTTTTT
TRBJ1-1 TRBV11-2 few . CASTPWGGLTEAFF TGTGCCAGCACCCCTTGGGGGGGGCTAACTGAAGCTTTCTTT
TRBJ2-3 TRBV7-3 . TRBD2 CASSRGRETDTQYF TGTGCCAGCAGCCGAGGGCGGGAGACAGATACGCAGTATTTT
TRBJ1-3 TRBV7-9 few . CAFRAGASGNTIYF TGTGCCTTTCGGGCAGGGGCCTCTGGAAACACCATATATTTT
TRBJ1-1 TRBV12-3/TRBV12-4 many TRBD1 CASSPQGTVNTEAFF TGTGCCAGCAGTCCCCAAGGGACAGTGAACACTGAAGCTTTCTTT
TRBJ1-2 TRBV20-1 few TRBD1 CSPTPRDRVEYGYTF TGCAGTCCCACCCCCAGGGACAGGGTAGAATATGGCTACACCTTC
TRBJ2-1 TRBV27 many . CASSSSLASQFF TGTGCCAGCAGCTCCTCCCTAGCGTCTCAGTTCTTC
TRBJ2-2 TRBV20-1 . . CSARVGRGATGELFF TGCAGTGCTAGAGTGGGGAGGGGGGCCACCGGGGAGCTGTTTTTT
TRBJ1-2 TRBV5-1 . TRBD1 CASSWGTGDGYTF TGCGCCAGCAGCTGGGGGACAGGCGATGGCTACACCTTC
TRBJ1-6 TRBV9 few . CASSAATGGSGSPLHF TGTGCCAGCAGCGCTGCAACAGGAGGCTCAGGATCACCCCTCCACTTT
TRBJ2-3 TRBV4-3 . TRBD1 CASSQNRGEDTQYF TGCGCCAGCAGCCAAAACAGGGGGGAGGATACGCAGTATTTT
TRBJ2-1 TRBV5-6 many . CASSSDMGERNEQFF TGTGCCAGCAGCTCGGACATGGGAGAGCGGAATGAGCAGTTCTTC